The 25 T cell receptor beta chains below were found in one sample sequenced in a study of cytomegalovirus exposure and HLA in healthy donors. The PCR contained 60 Vbeta and 13 Jbeta primers. Clones were sequenced by immunoSEQ multiplex PCR, and TCRdb holds only the in-frame ones, with some missing. The sample has 200,000 to 250,000 clones; around four fifths are singletons. The sample consisted of PBMCs. These receptors all come from a man aged 50-59 years in good health and CMV-seronegative.

In this sample, this clone turned up once. This chain uses TRBV28 with TRBJ1-1; tentatively, D is TRBD1 (5 bases). CDR3 length: 12 amino acids. The germline CDR1 and CDR2 sequences are MDHEN and SYDVKM. Trimming took off 2 bases at V and 14 bases at J, with 15 bases between the two ends. The chain's CDR3 is CASSLIQGPRFF. DNA for the CDR3: TGTGCCAGCAGTTTAATTCAGGGTCCCAGATTCTTT. The variable domain in full, with the rest retrieved from reference TRBV28 and TRBJ1-1, is DVKVTQSSRYLVKRTGEKVFLECVQDMDHENMFWYRQDPGLGLRLIYFSYDVKMKEKGDIPEGYSVSREKKERFSLILESASTNQTSMYLCASSLIQGPRFFGQGTRLTVV.

The chain recombines TRBV25-1 with TRBJ1-2; D is perhaps TRBD1 (6 bases). Germline V CDR1 and CDR2: MGHDK, SYGVNS. CDR3 length: 14 amino acids. Trimming removed 2 bases at V and 6 bases at J, with 13 bases between. The CDR3 DNA reads as TGTGCCAGCAGTGAAGGGGGGGCGAGTGATGGCTACACCTTC. Translating it yields CASSEGGASDGYTF.

This rearrangement joins TRBV6-5 to TRBJ1-1; unclear D gene. CDR1 is MNHEY, CDR2 SVGAGI, per germline. This CDR3 contains 14 residues. The V end was cut by 5 bases, the J end by 0 bases, with 10 bases between. CDR3 in amino acids: CASSPPRMNTEAFF. The CDR3 DNA reads TGTGCCAGCAGTCCACCCAGGATGAACACTGAAGCTTTCTTT.

The chain couples TRBV30 to TRBJ2-7; 10 bases are shared with TRBD2. Germline V gene sequence: CDR1 GTSNPN, CDR2 SVGIG (reference sequence). J was trimmed by 6 bases and V by 0 bases; bases with no gene match: 14. CDR3 length: 17 amino acids. The CDR3: CAWSVNPQASGRGEQYF. The DNA of the CDR3 is TGTGCCTGGAGTGTAAACCCCCAGGCTAGCGGGAGAGGCGAGCAGTACTTC.

The rearrangement links TRBV28 to TRBJ2-2, with TRBD2 identical over 7 bases. The germline gives CDR1 MDHEN, CDR2 SYDVKM. The ends lost 7 bases at V and 2 bases at J; junction bases unmatched: 4. There are 14 residues in the CDR3. As DNA, the CDR3 is TGTGCCAGCAAAGGGACTACCAACACCGGGGAGCTGTTTTTT. Translation: CASKGTTNTGELFF.

The V call is TRBV2, the J call TRBJ1-4, with 9 bases lining up with TRBD1. The CDR3 extends over 14 amino acids. With V trimmed by 6 bases and J by 4 bases, 3 bases remained unmatched. CDR1 is SNHLY, CDR2 FYNNEI, per germline. The CDR3: CASRETGGNEKLFF. The DNA for the CDR3 is TGTGCCAGCAGGGAGACAGGGGGTAATGAAAAACTGTTTTTT.

The genes are TRBV7-9 and TRBJ2-3, with a tentative D call TRBD1 (6 bases). The CDR3 loop spans 14 amino acids. The V gene's germline CDR1 is SEHNR and CDR2 FQNEAQ (reference sequence). The V end lost 2 bases, the J end lost 7 bases, and 13 bases lay between the germline ends. The chain's CDR3 is CASSLTQGTNTQYF. CDR3 nucleotide sequence: TGTGCCAGCAGCTTAACACAGGGTACAAATACGCAGTATTTT.

The J gene is TRBJ2-1, the V gene TRBV7-3; a possible D gene is TRBD1 (6 bases). Germline values: CDR1 SGHTA, CDR2 FQGTGA. The CDR3 extends over 16 amino acids. The V gene lost 4 bases and the J gene lost 8 bases, with 21 bases spanning the gap. The CDR3 DNA sequence: TGTGCCAGCAGCTCGGTTGGGGGCTCGACGGGCTATGAGCAGTTCTTC. Translated: CASSSVGGSTGYEQFF.

To note about this clone: At the DNA level, this CDR3 is encoded by other sequences in the same sample as well. This chain uses TRBV27 with TRBJ2-3; 9 positions match TRBD1. V shed 6 bases, J shed 2 bases, and the junction held 3 bases outside the gene matches. The CDR3 length is 14 residues. CDR1 is MNHEY and CDR2 is SMNVEV in the germline V gene (reference sequence). Here the CDR3 DNA reads TGTGCCAGCAGCCGGGACAGGGACACAGATACGCAGTATTTT. Its translation: CASSRDRDTDTQYF.

The V gene is TRBV7-3, the J gene TRBJ2-7, with 9 nucleotides matching TRBD1. The germline CDR1 and CDR2 sequences are SGHTA and FQGTGA. The V gene end was trimmed by 5 bases and the J gene end by 6 bases; junction bases not matched to a gene: 5. The CDR3 extends over 13 amino acids. CDR3 amino acids: CASSATGGREQYF. In nucleotides, the CDR3 is TGTGCCAGCAGCGCGACAGGGGGGCGCGAGCAGTACTTC.

The chain couples TRBV13 to TRBJ2-7; possibly TRBD2 for D (6 bases). Germline V gives CDR1 PRHDT, CDR2 FYEKMQ (reference sequence). V was trimmed by 5 bases and J by 0 bases, leaving 14 bases between them. The CDR3 runs 15 residues. The CDR3 coding sequence is TGTGCCAGCAGCGGCGGGACTCTAAGCTCCTACGAGCAGTACTTC. Translation gives CASSGGTLSSYEQYF.

CDR3 bases: TGTGCCAGCAGCTCCGGGACTCCTTCCTACAATGAGCAGTTCTTC. It codes for CASSSGTPSYNEQFF. This rearrangement joins TRBV5-4 to TRBJ2-1, with D maybe TRBD2 (6 bases). Trimming removed 3 bases at V and 1 base at J, with 11 bases between. CDR3 length: 15 amino acids. Germline CDR1 and CDR2: SGHNT and YYREEE (reference sequence).

V usage is TRBV27 and J usage is TRBJ2-1; D might be TRBD1 (5 bases). Per the germline V gene, CDR1 is MNHEY and CDR2 is SMNVEV (reference sequence). This CDR3 is built from 14 residues. V was pared by 6 bases and J by 1 base, with 10 bases between. In DNA, the CDR3 is TGTGCCAGCAGCTCCAGGGCTTCCTACAATGAGCAGTTCTTC. Protein sequence: CASSSRASYNEQFF.

The chain recombines TRBV28 with TRBJ2-1, with D unresolved. The CDR3 length is 12 residues. V was pared by 9 bases and J by 8 bases, with 14 bases between. Germline V lookup: CDR1 MDHEN, CDR2 SYDVKM. DNA of the CDR3: TGTGCCAGTACTACCCTTACCGATGAGCAGTTCTTC. Its protein is CASTTLTDEQFF.

The gene calls are TRBV9 and TRBJ2-1; possibly TRBD2 for D (7 bases). The CDR3 sequence is 17 residues long. Trimming cost V 4 bases and J 3 bases, with 20 bases left between them. Germline V gives CDR1 SGDLS, CDR2 YYNGEE. The CDR3 sequence is CASSPVQGLKGYNEQFF. CDR3 DNA sequence: TGTGCCAGCAGCCCGGTACAGGGACTAAAAGGCTACAATGAGCAGTTCTTC.

Note on this clone: The junction and the germline gene differ at one end; a read error may be behind it. The gene calls are TRBV28 and TRBJ2-3, with TRBD1 matching 10 bases. The CDR3 extends over 18 amino acids. The germline V gene encodes CDR1 MDHEN and CDR2 SYDVKM. As DNA, the CDR3 is TGTGCCAGCAGTTGGGGGACAGGGGCCCGACTGGGCACACATACGCAGTATTTT. Protein sequence: CASSWGTGARLGTHTQYF.

The chain employs TRBV5-8 and TRBJ2-3, with D unclear. CDR3 length: 11 residues. Germline CDR1 SGHTS, CDR2 YDEGEE. V gave up 0 bases and J gave up 10 bases, with 6 bases separating them. The CDR3 is CASSLAPAQYF. In nucleotides, the CDR3 is TGTGCCAGCAGCTTGGCCCCAGCGCAGTATTTT.

CDR3 protein: CASSMTSTDTQYF. For the CDR3, the DNA is TGCGCCAGCAGCATGACTAGCACAGATACGCAGTATTTT. The V call is TRBV5-1, the J call TRBJ2-3; D remains unclear. The V end was cut by 4 bases, the J end by 0 bases, with 6 bases between. Germline loops: CDR1 SGHRS, CDR2 YFSETQ. The CDR3 is made up of 13 amino acids.

This chain links TRBV12-5 with TRBJ2-1, with a weak D call TRBD2 (6 bases). V lost 1 base and J lost 5, with 18 bases in between. The CDR3 loop spans 17 amino acids. Germline lookup yields CDR1 LGHNT and CDR2 FRNRAP. The CDR3 is CASGLGREAGIHNEQFF. CDR3 DNA sequence: TGTGCTAGTGGTTTGGGAAGGGAGGCGGGAATCCACAATGAGCAGTTCTTC.

This chain joins TRBV28 and TRBJ1-1; D is uncertain. Trimming took 3 bases from V and 4 from J, leaving 6 bases between them. Germline V lookup: CDR1 MDHEN, CDR2 SYDVKM. This CDR3 region has 12 residues. The CDR3 region is CASSFFSTEAFF. For the CDR3, the DNA is TGTGCCAGCAGTTTTTTCAGCACTGAAGCTTTCTTT. The full variable domain, rest sourced from reference TRBV28 and TRBJ1-1, is DVKVTQSSRYLVKRTGEKVFLECVQDMDHENMFWYRQDPGLGLRLIYFSYDVKMKEKGDIPEGYSVSREKKERFSLILESASTNQTSMYLCASSFFSTEAFFGQGTRLTVV.

CDR3 sequence reads: CASSTMTGGLQETQYF. In nucleotides, the CDR3 is TGTGCCAGCAGCACTATGACAGGGGGATTACAAGAGACCCAGTACTTC. The chain uses TRBV7-9 and TRBJ2-5, with 9 bases fitting TRBD1. V trimming: 5 bases; J trimming: 2 bases; junction bases outside the gene matches: 9. Per the germline V gene, CDR1 is SEHNR and CDR2 is FQNEAQ (reference sequence). This CDR3 is 16 amino acids long.

The V call is TRBV21-1, the J call TRBJ1-5; TRBD1 is the table's D call, not checked against the DNA. TRBV21-1 corresponds to a pseudogene. The length of the CDR3 is 16 residues. As DNA, the CDR3 is TGTGCCAGCAGCAAAGGTCACAGACATAGCAATCAGCCCCAGCATTTT. This encodes CASSKGHRHSNQPQHF.

This clone was seen only once. Germline and junction disagree at one end, which may indicate a read error. The chain employs TRBV5-1 and TRBJ2-6; D may be TRBD1 (5 bases). The CDR3 is made up of 14 amino acids. Germline lookup yields CDR1 SGHRS and CDR2 YFSETQ. The CDR3 sequence: CASSPSSGANGLTF. The CDR3 DNA sequence: TGCGCCAGCAGCCCCTCCTCTGGGGCCAACGGCCTGACTTTC.

The chain has TRBV5-1 and TRBJ2-7; the D gene is possibly TRBD2 (6 bases). Germline V gene data show CDR1 as SGHRS and CDR2 as YFSETQ. The V end lost 4 bases, the J end lost 0 bases, and 17 bases lay between the germline ends. This CDR3 region has 16 residues. The CDR3 here is CASSVGGARSSYEQYF. CDR3 nucleotides: TGCGCCAGCAGCGTCGGAGGGGCCAGGAGCTCCTACGAGCAGTACTTC. Using reference TRBV5-1 and TRBJ2-7 for the parts outside the CDR3, the full variable domain is KAGVTQTPRYLIKTRGQQVTLSCSPISGHRSVSWYQQTPGQGLQFLFEYFSETQRNKGNFPGRFSGRQFSNSRSEMNVSTLELGDSALYLCASSVGGARSSYEQYFGPGTRLTVT.

Written as DNA, the CDR3 is TGTGCCAGCAGCGTAAACAGGGCGTATGACTCCTACGAGCAGTACTTC. As protein: CASSVNRAYDSYEQYF. The chain couples TRBV7-3 to TRBJ2-7, with a possible D match to TRBD1 (6 bases). This CDR3 has 16 amino acids. Germline CDR1 SGHTA, CDR2 FQGTGA. V was trimmed by 5 bases and J by 0 bases, leaving 17 bases between them.